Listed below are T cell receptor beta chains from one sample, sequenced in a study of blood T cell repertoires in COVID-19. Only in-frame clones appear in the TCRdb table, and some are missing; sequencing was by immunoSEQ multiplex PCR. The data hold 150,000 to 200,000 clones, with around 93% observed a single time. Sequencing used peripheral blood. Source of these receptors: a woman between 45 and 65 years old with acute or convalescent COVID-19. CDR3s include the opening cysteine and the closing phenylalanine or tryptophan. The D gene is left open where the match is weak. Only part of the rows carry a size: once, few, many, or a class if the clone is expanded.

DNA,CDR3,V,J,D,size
TGTGCTAGTGCCGGCGGGCTAGCGAACACCGGGGAGCTGTTTTTT,CASAGGLANTGELFF,TRBV12-5,TRBJ2-2,-,once
TGTGCCAGCAGTCCGCAAAATCAGGGACTAGCTACCAAAGAGACCCAGTACTTC,CASSPQNQGLATKETQYF,TRBV28,TRBJ2-5,TRBD2,-
TGTGCCAGCAGCGCGGACCAGGGCGGCAGGAGTAAAGAGACCCAGTACTTC,CASSADQGGRSKETQYF,TRBV11-2,TRBJ2-5,-,-
TGTGCCAGCAGAACGGCTAATGAAAAACTGTTTTTT,CASRTANEKLFF,TRBV6-5,TRBJ1-4,-,-
TGCGCCAGCAGCCAAGAGGGCGATAACACTGAAGCTTTCTTT,CASSQEGDNTEAFF,TRBV4-3,TRBJ1-1,-,-
TGTGCCAGCACCACGATGGGCGGGACTGGCACCGGGGAGCTGTTTTTT,CASTTMGGTGTGELFF,TRBV7-2,TRBJ2-2,-,-
TGTGCCAGCAGTGAGGGCTCCTCACCGTCTTTCTTT,CASSEGSSPSFF,TRBV6-4,TRBJ1-1,-,-
TGTGCCAGCTCACCACCTGGCCAGTTCTATGGCTACACCTTC,CASSPPGQFYGYTF,TRBV18,TRBJ1-2,-,-
TGTGCCAGCAGCCCGGCCAGGGACACCTATAATTCACCCCTCCACTTT,CASSPARDTYNSPLHF,TRBV5-6,TRBJ1-6,-,few
TGTGCCAGCACCCAGGGACAGCGCTATGGCTACACCTTC,CASTQGQRYGYTF,TRBV6-5,TRBJ1-2,TRBD1,-